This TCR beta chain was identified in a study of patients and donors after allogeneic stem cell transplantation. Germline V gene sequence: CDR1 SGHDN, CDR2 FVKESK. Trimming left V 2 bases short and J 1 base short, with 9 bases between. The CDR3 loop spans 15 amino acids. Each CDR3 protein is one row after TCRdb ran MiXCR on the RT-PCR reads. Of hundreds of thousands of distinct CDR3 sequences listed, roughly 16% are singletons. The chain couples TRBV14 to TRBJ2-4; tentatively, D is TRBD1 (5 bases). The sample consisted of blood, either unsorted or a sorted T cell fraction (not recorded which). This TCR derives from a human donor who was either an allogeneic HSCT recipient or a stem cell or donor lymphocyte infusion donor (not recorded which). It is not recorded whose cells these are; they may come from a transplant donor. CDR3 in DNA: TGTGCCAGCAGCCAATTCCCAGGGGCCAAAAACATTCAGTACTTC. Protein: CASSQFPGAKNIQYF.